Following are 32 T cell receptor beta chains from one sample sequenced in a study of beta chain features in type 1 diabetes. The study's findings and limits: Type 1 diabetes patients showed a moderate but significant shortening of TCRB CDR3s in all four CD4+ subsets.

These receptors' antigens are unknown. The sequenced template was cDNA made from the entire isolated RNA. Profiled with immunoSEQ multiplex PCR; TCRdb holds only in-frame clones, not every one. The repertoire holds 150,000 to 200,000 clones, with approximately 8.4% as singletons. Material: central memory CD4+ T cells from blood. The receptors stem from a young man with type 1 diabetes.

The table lists this clone with many counts. The V gene is TRBV27, the J gene TRBJ2-5; a weak D match, TRBD1 (5 bases). CDR1 MNHEY and CDR2 SMNVEV come from the germline V gene (reference sequence). The CDR3 is 14 residues long. V was shortened by 3 bases and J by 7 bases, with 15 bases between the two germline ends. CDR3 sequence reads: CASSFAGPPGTQYF. In DNA, the CDR3 is TGTGCCAGCAGTTTTGCAGGGCCGCCCGGGACCCAGTACTTC.

This chain uses TRBV5-1 with TRBJ2-7; D is perhaps TRBD1 (6 bases). The germline V and J ends were trimmed by 4 bases and 0 bases, with 11 bases remaining between them. Germline V lookup: CDR1 SGHRS, CDR2 YFSETQ. This CDR3 is built from 14 residues. For the CDR3, the DNA is TGCGCCAGCAGCATCCAGGACAGCTCCTACGAGCAGTACTTC. Translated: CASSIQDSSYEQYF.

This clone was counted many times. The V gene is TRBV18, the J gene TRBJ1-2; 8 bases map to TRBD1. The V gene's germline CDR1 is KGHSH and CDR2 LQKENI. CDR3 length: 15 amino acids. V shed 3 bases and J 2 bases; nucleotides not matched to a gene: 5. CDR3 DNA: TGTGCCAGCTCACCTGACAACAGGGGGAACTATGGCTACACCTTC. It specifies CASSPDNRGNYGYTF.

Only a few counts were recorded for this clone. The chain couples TRBV28 to TRBJ1-5, with unresolved D. CDR1 MDHEN and CDR2 SYDVKM come from the germline V gene. V lost 5 bases and J lost 1, with 3 bases in between. The CDR3 has 12 amino acids. Here the CDR3 reads CASSVSNQPQHF. The DNA for the CDR3 is TGTGCCAGCAGTGTAAGCAATCAGCCCCAGCATTTT.

This clone has a handful of counts. The V gene is TRBV6-5, the J gene TRBJ1-5, with 10 bases that match TRBD1. Germline lookup yields CDR1 MNHEY and CDR2 SVGAGI. This CDR3 is built from 15 residues. J gave up 1 base and V 6 bases, and 3 bases lay outside the gene matches. In DNA, the CDR3 is TGTGCCAGCAGACCGGGACAGGGGAGCAATCAGCCCCAGCATTTT. Amino acid sequence: CASRPGQGSNQPQHF.

In this sample, this clone turned up a few times. The chain joins TRBV28 to TRBJ2-7; the D is unclear. Trimming removed 7 bases from V and 2 bases from J, with 12 bases in between. In germline, CDR1 is MDHEN, CDR2 SYDVKM. CDR3 length: 13 residues. The CDR3 loop is CASMRAPTYEQYF. The DNA for the CDR3 is TGTGCCAGCATGCGAGCGCCAACCTACGAGCAGTACTTC.

This clone was seen repeatedly, ten times or more. This chain joins TRBV27 and TRBJ2-2, with D uncertain. Germline loops: CDR1 MNHEY, CDR2 SMNVEV (reference sequence). V lost 4 bases and J 6 bases, leaving 15 bases between the germline ends. CDR3 length equals 15 residues. The CDR3 reads CASSSQIPGPGELFF. The CDR3 region has the DNA TGTGCCAGCAGTTCACAGATTCCTGGTCCCGGGGAGCTGTTTTTT.

The table lists this clone with a few counts. V and J are TRBV15 and TRBJ1-2, with 7 bases that match TRBD1. CDR1 is LNHNV, CDR2 YYDKDF, per germline (reference sequence). This CDR3 is 14 amino acids long. J lost 5 bases, V lost 0 bases, and 3 bases had no gene match. The CDR3 reads CATSRDLTGYGYTF. The CDR3 DNA reads as TGTGCCACCAGCAGAGATCTGACAGGGTATGGCTACACCTTC.

CDR3 DNA sequence: TGTGCCAGCAGTTTATCCCCGTCGACAGGGCGAACCGGGGAGCTGTTTTTT. Protein product: CASSLSPSTGRTGELFF. The V and J genes are TRBV27 and TRBJ2-2; 7 bases are a match to TRBD1. Germline CDR1 reads MNHEY; CDR2 reads SMNVEV (reference sequence). The CDR3 totals 17 residues. V dropped 0 bases and J dropped 5; count of bases not matched to a gene: 9.

This clone was detected a few times. J is TRBJ2-1 and V is TRBV30, with TRBD2 identical over 12 bases. J was trimmed by 8 bases and V by 3 bases; bases with no gene match: 2. Looked up from germline, CDR1 is GTSNPN and CDR2 is SVGIG (reference sequence). The CDR3 is made up of 13 amino acids. CDR3 residues: CAWRTSGSDEQFF. CDR3 DNA sequence: TGTGCCTGGAGGACTAGCGGGAGTGATGAGCAGTTCTTC.

The gene calls are TRBV30 and TRBJ1-5; maybe TRBD1 (6 bases). The CDR3 loop spans 13 amino acids. Germline V gene lookup returns CDR1 GTSNPN and CDR2 SVGIG (reference sequence). Deletions cut 0 bases from V and 4 bases from J, with 7 bases between. The CDR3 loop reads CAWSVGGNQPQHF. CDR3 DNA: TGTGCCTGGAGTGTAGGGGGAAATCAGCCCCAGCATTTT.

The chain employs TRBV9 and TRBJ2-7; 8 bases agree with TRBD1. The CDR3 totals 15 residues. J gave up 6 bases and V 3 bases, and 11 bases lay outside the gene matches. Germline lookup yields CDR1 SGDLS and CDR2 YYNGEE. CDR3 protein: CASSETGGLIVEQYF. In DNA, the CDR3 is TGTGCCAGCAGCGAAACAGGGGGGCTGATAGTCGAGCAGTACTTC.

This chain joins TRBV18 and TRBJ1-2; D perhaps matches TRBD1 (6 bases). Trimming took off 2 bases at V and 2 bases at J, with 21 bases between the two ends. CDR3 length: 18 amino acids. The germline gives CDR1 KGHSH, CDR2 LQKENI. CDR3 bases: TGTGCCAGCTCACCAACTCGAATTCGTGTAGGACAGAACTATGGCTACACCTTC. Protein: CASSPTRIRVGQNYGYTF.

This clone was seen a handful of times. The V gene is TRBV19, the J gene TRBJ1-2; D is perhaps TRBD1 (5 bases). Germline CDR1 and CDR2: LNHDA and SQIVND (reference sequence). This CDR3 is built from 14 residues. V was pared by 9 bases and J by 5 bases, with 19 bases between. The CDR3 DNA is TGTGCCAGCCGCAGGGCCAACGAGGAGTATGGCTACACCTTC. This gives the protein CASRRANEEYGYTF. Looking up the rest from reference TRBV19 and TRBJ1-2 gives the full variable domain: DGGITQSPKYLFRKEGQNVTLSCEQNLNHDAMYWYRQDPGQGLRLIYYSQIVNDFQKGDIAEGYSVSREKKESFPLTVTSAQKNPTAFYLCASRRANEEYGYTFGSGTRLTVV.

This clone has just a few counts. The chain recombines TRBV2 with TRBJ1-4; D not resolved. Trimming shortened V by 6 bases and J by 7 bases, and 6 bases separated the two germline ends. Germline CDR1 and CDR2: SNHLY and FYNNEI. The CDR3 length is 11 residues. The CDR3: CASRNSEKLFF. The CDR3 DNA is TGTGCCAGCAGGAACAGTGAAAAACTGTTTTTT.

This rearrangement joins TRBV5-8 to TRBJ2-1, with TRBD1 matching over 9 bases. V trimming: 3 bases; J trimming: 7 bases; junction bases outside the gene matches: 5. From germline, CDR1 is SGHTS and CDR2 YDEGEE. The CDR3 consists of 14 residues. This chain's CDR3 is CASSYGQGPNEQFF. DNA of the CDR3: TGTGCCAGCAGCTATGGACAGGGGCCGAATGAGCAGTTCTTC.

This clone was seen a few times. The chain uses TRBV10-3 and TRBJ2-7; 11 bases line up with TRBD1. Trimming cost V 0 bases and J 7 bases; bases outside gene matches: 14. CDR1 and CDR2 (germline): ENHRY, SYGVKD. This CDR3 is 18 amino acids long. The CDR3 is CAISESGHRGQGVGEQYF. The CDR3 bases are TGTGCCATCAGTGAGTCGGGACATAGGGGACAGGGGGTAGGAGAGCAGTACTTC.

As to this clone: This sample includes further DNA sequences coding for the same CDR3. The J gene is TRBJ1-1, the V gene TRBV2, with D possibly being TRBD1 (5 bases). The V gene lost 3 bases and the J gene lost 2 bases, with 7 bases spanning the gap. The germline V gene has CDR1 SNHLY and CDR2 FYNNEI. The CDR3 is made up of 13 amino acids. DNA of the CDR3: TGTGCCAGCAGTGAGCAGGGTAACACTGAAGCTTTCTTT. Encoded protein: CASSEQGNTEAFF.

V and J are TRBV5-6 and TRBJ1-1; TRBD1 aligns across 7 bases. CDR1 and CDR2 (germline): SGHDT, YYEEEE. The CDR3 totals 13 residues. V was pared by 4 bases and J by 10 bases, with 10 bases of the junction left unmatched. CDR3 nucleotide sequence: TGTGCCAGCAGCCCCCAGACAGGGATGGGAGCTTTCTTT. Amino acid sequence: CASSPQTGMGAFF.

This clone was counted between two and nine times. V usage is TRBV7-6 and J usage is TRBJ2-7; 7 positions agree with TRBD2. This CDR3 is 16 amino acids long. Per the germline V gene, CDR1 is SGHVS and CDR2 is FNYEAQ. J gave up 1 base and V 1 base, and 7 bases lay outside the gene matches. CDR3 loop: CASSLGSSGQSYEQYF. The CDR3 DNA reads TGTGCCAGCAGCTTAGGCTCTAGCGGCCAATCCTACGAGCAGTACTTC.

The sample holds many counts of this clone. The chain carries TRBV5-1 and TRBJ2-4; 8 nucleotides match TRBD1. The CDR3 sequence is 17 residues long. With V trimmed by 1 base and J by 0 bases, 6 bases remained unmatched. Looked up from germline, CDR1 is SGHRS and CDR2 is YFSETQ. CDR3 region: CASSLQGAGVAKNIQYF. In DNA, the CDR3 is TGCGCCAGCAGCTTGCAGGGGGCAGGGGTAGCCAAAAACATTCAGTACTTC. Based on the CDR3 plus reference TRBV5-1 and TRBJ2-4, the full variable domain is KAGVTQTPRYLIKTRGQQVTLSCSPISGHRSVSWYQQTPGQGLQFLFEYFSETQRNKGNFPGRFSGRQFSNSRSEMNVSTLELGDSALYLCASSLQGAGVAKNIQYFGAGTRLSVL.

The table lists this clone with many counts. The V and J genes are TRBV30 and TRBJ2-6; unclear D gene. The length of the CDR3 is 16 residues. Germline CDR1 is GTSNPN and CDR2 is SVGIG (reference sequence). Between the trimmed V and J ends, which lost 1 base and 0 bases, there was a span of 10 bases. For the CDR3, the DNA is TGTGCCTGGAGTGCTTCGCGGCACTCTGGGGCCAACGTCCTGACTTTC. Translating gives CAWSASRHSGANVLTF.

This clone was seen a handful of times. The V call is TRBV28, the J call TRBJ1-2, with TRBD1 as a possible D gene (6 bases). Germline loops: CDR1 MDHEN, CDR2 SYDVKM. This CDR3 comprises 15 residues. The V gene lost 6 bases and the J gene lost 0 bases, with 14 bases spanning the gap. The CDR3 DNA reads TGTGCCAGCAGACAGACAGGAGCCGCTAACTATGGCTACACCTTC. Its translation: CASRQTGAANYGYTF.

The chain couples TRBV11-1 to TRBJ2-5; perhaps TRBD1 as D (5 bases). The end of the DNA fits TRBJ2-7 better, so the J call may be wrong. CDR1 is SGHAT, CDR2 FQDESV, per germline (reference sequence). The CDR3 contains 16 residues. The CDR3 DNA reads TGTGCCAGCAGCTCAAGTGGGCCAGGGCTCTCCTACGAGCAGTACTTC. Its translation is CASSSSGPGLSYEQYF.

This clone was seen more than once but under ten times. The V and J genes are TRBV11-2 and TRBJ2-7; TRBD1 agrees at 7 bases. The J segment lost 1 base and the V segment lost 5 bases, leaving 8 bases of the junction unmatched. Germline values: CDR1 SGHAT, CDR2 FQNNGV. This CDR3 has 15 residues. The CDR3 DNA reads TGTGCCAGCAGCAAGGGACAGACCGAGTCCTACGAGCAGTACTTC. This sequence encodes CASSKGQTESYEQYF.

This CDR3 is CASSLVREWGTEAFF. In DNA form, the CDR3 reads TGTGCCAGCAGCTTAGTCCGGGAATGGGGCACTGAAGCTTTCTTT. The chain employs TRBV11-2 and TRBJ1-1; D remains ambiguous. Germline CDR1 and CDR2: SGHAT and FQNNGV. Trimming shortened V by 1 base and J by 4 bases, and 13 bases separated the two germline ends. The CDR3 sequence is 15 residues long.

The genes are TRBV23-1 and TRBJ2-7; 8 nucleotides line up with TRBD2. TRBV23-1 is treated as an ORF (open reading frame) with a function not yet certain. This CDR3 has 16 residues. V shed 4 bases and J 7 bases; nucleotides not matched to a gene: 15. CDR3 amino acids: CASSPALLAAFGEQYF. As DNA, the CDR3 is TGCGCCAGCAGTCCCGCTCTACTAGCGGCCTTTGGGGAGCAGTACTTC.

The chain combines TRBV4-3 with TRBJ2-3, with D maybe TRBD1 (5 bases). Trimming cost V 0 bases and J 3 bases, with 13 bases left between them. Germline V gene data show CDR1 as LGHNA and CDR2 as YSLEER. There are 16 residues in the CDR3. This CDR3 reads CASSQDHHRMTDTQYF. CDR3 in DNA: TGCGCCAGCAGCCAAGATCATCACAGGATGACAGATACGCAGTATTTT.

There are a few counts of this clone. This chain joins TRBV5-1 and TRBJ2-7, with 8 bases lining up with TRBD2. The trim removed 1 base at V and 0 bases at J, leaving 3 bases unmatched. CDR3 length equals 15 residues. Germline values: CDR1 SGHRS, CDR2 YFSETQ. CDR3 coding DNA: TGCGCCAGCAGCTTGCTAGCGGGCCCCTCCTACGAGCAGTACTTC. Translated, it gives CASSLLAGPSYEQYF.

This clone was observed a handful of times. The rearrangement uses TRBV5-4 and TRBJ2-7, with D perhaps TRBD2 (5 bases). Trimming cost V 4 bases and J 6 bases, with 17 bases left between them. Germline assignment: CDR1 SGHNT and CDR2 YYREEE (reference sequence). The CDR3 consists of 14 residues. The CDR3 sequence: CASSQDLTSREQYF. CDR3 coding DNA: TGTGCCAGCAGCCAAGATTTAACTAGTCGCGAGCAGTACTTC.

This clone was observed a few times. The chain uses TRBV15 and TRBJ2-7, with D perhaps matching TRBD1 (6 bases). Germline V CDR1 and CDR2: LNHNV, YYDKDF (reference sequence). The CDR3 loop spans 15 amino acids. V was cut by 0 bases and J by 2 bases, with 11 bases left in between. The CDR3 loop reads CATSRDGGRTYEQYF. DNA for the CDR3: TGTGCCACCAGCAGAGATGGGGGCAGAACCTACGAGCAGTACTTC.

In this sample, this clone turned up many times. V and J are TRBV5-1 and TRBJ2-5, with D possibly TRBD1 on 5 matching bases. Deletions cut 4 bases from V and 1 base from J, with 11 bases between. The length of the CDR3 is 14 residues. CDR1 SGHRS and CDR2 YFSETQ come from the germline V gene. This CDR3 reads CASSDGHPQETQYF. In DNA form, the CDR3 reads TGCGCCAGCAGCGACGGACACCCCCAAGAGACCCAGTACTTC.